A selection of T cell receptor beta chains follows, all from one sample in a study of immune evolution from preneoplasia to lung adenocarcinoma. Generated by immunoSEQ multiplex PCR, the TCRdb table keeps only in-frame clones and is missing some. Of around 13,000 clones in the sample, 80% were seen once. Sequencing was done on a sample of FFPE minimally invasive lung adenocarcinoma tissue. The source is a person between 65 and 80 years old with lung adenocarcinoma. Both conserved end residues are part of each CDR3. Each record gives: D gene, clone size, V gene, J gene, CDR3 DNA, CDR3 protein. D genes are given only for firm matches. Clone sizes are given selectively: once, few, many, or a class where the clone is expanded.

d_call: .
clone_size: .
v_call: TRBV6-1
j_call: TRBJ2-6
cdr3_nt: TGTGCCAGCAGTCTCGTAACCGGGGCCAACGTCCTGACTTTC
cdr3_aa: CASSLVTGANVLTF

d_call: TRBD2
clone_size: .
v_call: TRBV18
j_call: TRBJ2-7
cdr3_nt: TGTGCCAGCTCACTAGGACTAGCTTCGGGATACGAGCAGTACTTC
cdr3_aa: CASSLGLASGYEQYF

d_call: TRBD1
clone_size: .
v_call: TRBV9
j_call: TRBJ2-1
cdr3_nt: TGTGCCAGCAGCCCGATTCTTGTGGGACAGGGCCACAATGAGCAGTTCTTC
cdr3_aa: CASSPILVGQGHNEQFF

d_call: TRBD1
clone_size: .
v_call: TRBV6-1
j_call: TRBJ1-2
cdr3_nt: TGTGCCAGCAGTGTGGGACAGGGGGACTATGGCTACACCTTC
cdr3_aa: CASSVGQGDYGYTF

d_call: TRBD1
clone_size: .
v_call: TRBV27
j_call: TRBJ2-3
cdr3_nt: TGTGCCAGCAGTTTATATGGGACAGGGGGGACAGATACGCAGTATTTT
cdr3_aa: CASSLYGTGGTDTQYF

d_call: TRBD1
clone_size: .
v_call: TRBV6-5
j_call: TRBJ1-4
cdr3_nt: TGTGCCAGCAGTTACTCGGGGGACAGGGGTGAAAAACTGTTTTTT
cdr3_aa: CASSYSGDRGEKLFF

d_call: .
clone_size: .
v_call: TRBV20-1
j_call: TRBJ2-3
cdr3_nt: TGCAGTGCTCCGATAGTAGATACGCAGTATTTT
cdr3_aa: CSAPIVDTQYF

d_call: .
clone_size: .
v_call: TRBV27
j_call: TRBJ2-7
cdr3_nt: TGTGCCAGCAGTTACACAGGCAACTCCTACGAGCAGTACTTC
cdr3_aa: CASSYTGNSYEQYF

d_call: .
clone_size: few
v_call: TRBV5-1
j_call: TRBJ1-1
cdr3_nt: TGCGCCAGCAGCTACGGTACGGGAAGCACTGAAGCTTTCTTT
cdr3_aa: CASSYGTGSTEAFF

d_call: .
clone_size: .
v_call: TRBV18
j_call: TRBJ2-2
cdr3_nt: TGTGCCAGCTCACCCACAATCGGGGAGCTGTTTTTT
cdr3_aa: CASSPTIGELFF

d_call: .
clone_size: .
v_call: TRBV28
j_call: TRBJ1-5
cdr3_nt: TGTGCCAGCAAGGACTATAGCAATCAGCCCCAGCATTTT
cdr3_aa: CASKDYSNQPQHF

d_call: .
clone_size: .
v_call: TRBV6-5
j_call: TRBJ2-1
cdr3_nt: TGTGCCAGCAGTTACTCGACCCAAGCGGCGGTGCAGTTCTTC
cdr3_aa: CASSYSTQAAVQFF

d_call: .
clone_size: .
v_call: TRBV19
j_call: TRBJ1-6
cdr3_nt: TGTGCCACGGGACCGCCGAGCTCCTATAATTCACCCCTCCACTTT
cdr3_aa: CATGPPSSYNSPLHF

d_call: .
clone_size: once
v_call: TRBV29-1
j_call: TRBJ1-1
cdr3_nt: TGCAGCGTCCGACCCGGAGGCAGCCCTGAAGCTTTCTTT
cdr3_aa: CSVRPGGSPEAFF

d_call: .
clone_size: few
v_call: TRBV19
j_call: TRBJ1-1
cdr3_nt: TGTGCCAGTAGTATAGATGGGAACACTATGAACACTGAAGCTTTCTTT
cdr3_aa: CASSIDGNTMNTEAFF

d_call: TRBD1
clone_size: .
v_call: TRBV30
j_call: TRBJ1-1
cdr3_nt: TGTGCCTGGAGTAGGTCGACAGGGTACACTGAAGCTTTCTTT
cdr3_aa: CAWSRSTGYTEAFF

d_call: TRBD1
clone_size: few
v_call: TRBV4-2
j_call: TRBJ2-2
cdr3_nt: TGTGCCAGCAGCCAAGTGACAGGGGGCATCGCCGGGGAGCTGTTTTTT
cdr3_aa: CASSQVTGGIAGELFF

d_call: .
clone_size: .
v_call: TRBV5-6
j_call: TRBJ1-1
cdr3_nt: TGTGCCAGCAGCTTCGGGCTGTCCACTGAAGCTTTCTTT
cdr3_aa: CASSFGLSTEAFF

d_call: TRBD2
clone_size: .
v_call: TRBV19
j_call: TRBJ2-4
cdr3_nt: TGTGCCAGTGGGCAGTTAGGTGGGAGGGGCAAAAACATTCAGTACTTC
cdr3_aa: CASGQLGGRGKNIQYF

d_call: TRBD1
clone_size: .
v_call: TRBV29-1
j_call: TRBJ1-1
cdr3_nt: TGCAGCGTTTTGGGACAGGGGGCATTGGACACTGAAGCTTTCTTT
cdr3_aa: CSVLGQGALDTEAFF

d_call: .
clone_size: .
v_call: TRBV5-1
j_call: TRBJ1-2
cdr3_nt: TGCGCCAGCTCAGGCGCCTCCGATGGCTACACCTTC
cdr3_aa: CASSGASDGYTF

d_call: TRBD1
clone_size: .
v_call: TRBV6-1
j_call: TRBJ1-5
cdr3_nt: TGTGCCAGCAGCAAGACAGGGTTGCCCCAGCATTTT
cdr3_aa: CASSKTGLPQHF

d_call: TRBD1
clone_size: .
v_call: TRBV14
j_call: TRBJ1-2
cdr3_nt: TGTGCCAGCAGCCCTAAGACAGGGAGCGGCTACACCTTC
cdr3_aa: CASSPKTGSGYTF

d_call: .
clone_size: .
v_call: TRBV15
j_call: TRBJ1-6
cdr3_nt: TGTGCCACCAGCTTCTCCGGGGGTTCACCCCTCCACTTT
cdr3_aa: CATSFSGGSPLHF

d_call: .
clone_size: once
v_call: TRBV6-1
j_call: TRBJ2-7
cdr3_nt: TGTGCCAGCATCACCTTTCCCACAGGGTCCTACGAGCAGTACTTC
cdr3_aa: CASITFPTGSYEQYF

d_call: .
clone_size: few
v_call: TRBV25-1
j_call: TRBJ2-7
cdr3_nt: TGTGCCAGCAGTGCCACCTACGAGCAGTACTTC
cdr3_aa: CASSATYEQYF

d_call: TRBD2
clone_size: .
v_call: TRBV30
j_call: TRBJ2-3
cdr3_nt: TGTGCCTGGAGTGTACGACTAGCCACAGATACGCAGTATTTT
cdr3_aa: CAWSVRLATDTQYF

d_call: .
clone_size: .
v_call: TRBV11-3
j_call: TRBJ2-1
cdr3_nt: TGTGCCAGCAGCTTAAGTTTAGGGGGTGGTAGTGGGTACAATGAGCAGTTCTTC
cdr3_aa: CASSLSLGGGSGYNEQFF

d_call: TRBD2
clone_size: few
v_call: TRBV5-4
j_call: TRBJ2-5
cdr3_nt: TGTGCCAGCAGCGATCGACTAGCGGGCGTCCAAGAGACCCAGTACTTC
cdr3_aa: CASSDRLAGVQETQYF

d_call: .
clone_size: .
v_call: TRBV20-1
j_call: TRBJ2-1
cdr3_nt: TGCAGTGCTAGACCCAAAGATGAGCAGTTCTTC
cdr3_aa: CSARPKDEQFF

d_call: .
clone_size: .
v_call: TRBV6-6
j_call: TRBJ1-6
cdr3_nt: TGTGCCAGCAGTTACTCTCTTAATTCACCCCTCCACTTT
cdr3_aa: CASSYSLNSPLHF

d_call: .
clone_size: .
v_call: TRBV5-4
j_call: TRBJ2-1
cdr3_nt: TGTGCCAGCAGCCTTCGGGGGGCCCCTCTCGATGAGCAGTTCTTC
cdr3_aa: CASSLRGAPLDEQFF

d_call: .
clone_size: .
v_call: TRBV18
j_call: TRBJ1-3
cdr3_nt: TGTGCCAGCTCACCACCGGTAGGGTTGGCTGGAAACACCATATATTTT
cdr3_aa: CASSPPVGLAGNTIYF

d_call: .
clone_size: .
v_call: TRBV5-4
j_call: TRBJ2-2
cdr3_nt: TGTGCCAGCAGCTTGGAGCGCCAGAACACCGGGGAGCTGTTTTTT
cdr3_aa: CASSLERQNTGELFF

d_call: TRBD2
clone_size: .
v_call: TRBV19
j_call: TRBJ2-2
cdr3_nt: TGTGCCAGTAGTACCGGGACTAGCGGGGGGAACACCGGGGAGCTGTTTTTT
cdr3_aa: CASSTGTSGGNTGELFF

d_call: .
clone_size: .
v_call: TRBV30
j_call: TRBJ1-1
cdr3_nt: TGTGCCTGGAGTGTTGGGGGTAGCACTGAAGCTTTCTTT
cdr3_aa: CAWSVGGSTEAFF

d_call: .
clone_size: .
v_call: TRBV18
j_call: TRBJ1-5
cdr3_nt: TGTGCCAGCTCACCAGAGGGGAATCAGCCCCAGCATTTT
cdr3_aa: CASSPEGNQPQHF

d_call: .
clone_size: .
v_call: TRBV20-1
j_call: TRBJ1-1
cdr3_nt: TGCAGTGCTTTGGCTGATACCGAAGCTTTCTTT
cdr3_aa: CSALADTEAFF

d_call: TRBD1
clone_size: .
v_call: TRBV30
j_call: TRBJ1-6
cdr3_nt: TGTGCCTGGAGTGTAGGGGGCAGGGGACATTCACCCCTCCACTTT
cdr3_aa: CAWSVGGRGHSPLHF

d_call: TRBD2
clone_size: .
v_call: TRBV9
j_call: TRBJ2-1
cdr3_nt: TGTGCCAGCAGCTCCCGGACTAGCGGAGTCCACAATGAGCAGTTCTTC
cdr3_aa: CASSSRTSGVHNEQFF

d_call: TRBD1
clone_size: few
v_call: TRBV6-1
j_call: TRBJ1-1
cdr3_nt: TGTGCCAGCAGGGACAGGGCCTTCACTGAAGCTTTCTTT
cdr3_aa: CASRDRAFTEAFF

d_call: TRBD2
clone_size: .
v_call: TRBV14
j_call: TRBJ2-1
cdr3_nt: TGTGCCAGCAGCCAAGGAAGCGGGAGAAGAAATGAGCAGTTCTTC
cdr3_aa: CASSQGSGRRNEQFF

d_call: .
clone_size: .
v_call: TRBV21-1
j_call: TRBJ1-5
cdr3_nt: TGTGCCAGCAGAGGTTCTCTACATTGGCATCATCAGCCCCAGCATTTT
cdr3_aa: CASRGSLHWHHQPQHF

d_call: .
clone_size: .
v_call: TRBV27
j_call: TRBJ2-1
cdr3_nt: TGTGCCAGCAGTTTCTCTTCGGGGGCCGGTTTCAATGAGCAGTTCTTC
cdr3_aa: CASSFSSGAGFNEQFF

d_call: .
clone_size: .
v_call: TRBV19
j_call: TRBJ2-3
cdr3_nt: TGTGCCAGTAGTCCCAAGCTGGGCACAGATACGCAGTATTTT
cdr3_aa: CASSPKLGTDTQYF

d_call: TRBD1
clone_size: .
v_call: TRBV28
j_call: TRBJ1-5
cdr3_nt: TGTGCCAGCAGTTTCCACAGGGGGACCAATCAGCCCCAGCATTTT
cdr3_aa: CASSFHRGTNQPQHF

d_call: .
clone_size: .
v_call: TRBV11-2
j_call: TRBJ2-2
cdr3_nt: TGTGCCAGCAGCCGGACTTTACCCGGGGAGCTGTTTTTT
cdr3_aa: CASSRTLPGELFF

d_call: TRBD1
clone_size: .
v_call: TRBV28
j_call: TRBJ1-5
cdr3_nt: TGTGCCAGCAGTTTAGGAGGGGGCGCGTATCAGCCCCAGCATTTT
cdr3_aa: CASSLGGGAYQPQHF

d_call: .
clone_size: .
v_call: TRBV10-2
j_call: TRBJ2-7
cdr3_nt: TGCGCCAGCAGTGAGAAGGGTCAGAGGGAGCAGTACTTC
cdr3_aa: CASSEKGQREQYF

d_call: .
clone_size: .
v_call: TRBV5-1
j_call: TRBJ1-2
cdr3_nt: TGCGCCAGCAGCACCCTACAGGAAAATGGCTACACCTTC
cdr3_aa: CASSTLQENGYTF

d_call: TRBD1
clone_size: .
v_call: TRBV9
j_call: TRBJ1-3
cdr3_nt: TGTGCCAGCAGCGTAGGACAGGGGGTGGAAAACACCATATATTTT
cdr3_aa: CASSVGQGVENTIYF

d_call: TRBD1
clone_size: .
v_call: TRBV5-4
j_call: TRBJ1-1
cdr3_nt: TGTGCCAGCAGCCCGGGAGACAGGGGACGAACTGAAGCTTTCTTT
cdr3_aa: CASSPGDRGRTEAFF

d_call: TRBD1
clone_size: once
v_call: TRBV19
j_call: TRBJ2-7
cdr3_nt: TGTGCCAGTAGTATATATATGGGACAGACCTACGAGCAGTACTTC
cdr3_aa: CASSIYMGQTYEQYF

d_call: .
clone_size: .
v_call: TRBV25-1
j_call: TRBJ1-4
cdr3_nt: TGTGCCAGCGCCGATACGGGATTACTTGGAGAAAAACTGTTTTTT
cdr3_aa: CASADTGLLGEKLFF

d_call: .
clone_size: .
v_call: TRBV2
j_call: TRBJ2-7
cdr3_nt: TGTGCCAGCAGTGGGACCGCGGTAGGAAGCTACGAGCAGTACTTC
cdr3_aa: CASSGTAVGSYEQYF

d_call: TRBD1
clone_size: .
v_call: TRBV28
j_call: TRBJ2-4
cdr3_nt: TGTGCCAGCAGTTCAAGCCACAGGGGGCACGACAAAAACATTCAGTACTTC
cdr3_aa: CASSSSHRGHDKNIQYF

d_call: TRBD1
clone_size: .
v_call: TRBV5-1
j_call: TRBJ1-2
cdr3_nt: TGCGCCAGCAGCTTGGCAGGGGGCGCATCCATTATGGGGTTGAGCTACACCTTC
cdr3_aa: CASSLAGGASIMGLSYTF

d_call: .
clone_size: .
v_call: TRBV5-1
j_call: TRBJ1-3
cdr3_nt: TGCGCCAGCAGCTTGGGTTGGGGAAGCGTAAACACCATATATTTT
cdr3_aa: CASSLGWGSVNTIYF

d_call: TRBD1
clone_size: few
v_call: TRBV19
j_call: TRBJ1-2
cdr3_nt: TGTGCCAGTAGTATCGGGACAGGCTATGGCTACACCTTC
cdr3_aa: CASSIGTGYGYTF